This paragraph reports one T cell receptor (beta chain). The germline V gene encodes CDR1 SGHRS and CDR2 YFSETQ. V lost 6 bases to trimming and J lost 4 bases; unmatched junction nucleotides: 8. This CDR3 has 14 residues. RNA extraction and reverse transcription yielded cDNA as sequencing template. Sequencing used immunoSEQ multiplex PCR; TCRdb keeps in-frame clones, though not all of them. The profile shows roughly 150,000 clones, roughly 50% of them singletons. The source of the sample is a study of CD8+ T cells in alopecia areata. The receptor was derived from a human donor with alopecia areata. The V call is TRBV5-1, the J call TRBJ1-1, with 8 positions matching TRBD1. Sequencing used CD4+ T cells sorted from blood. Written as DNA, the CDR3 is TGCGCCAGCACCCCGACAGGGGCGGGCACTGAAGCTTTCTTT. It codes for CASTPTGAGTEAFF. Filled out from reference TRBV5-1 and TRBJ1-1, the complete variable domain reads KAGVTQTPRYLIKTRGQQVTLSCSPISGHRSVSWYQQTPGQGLQFLFEYFSETQRNKGNFPGRFSGRQFSNSRSEMNVSTLELGDSALYLCASTPTGAGTEAFFGQGTRLTVV.